What follows are 16 T cell receptor beta chains derived from one specimen sequenced in a study of shared T cell receptors in the human thymus. Data came from immunoSEQ multiplex PCR; TCRdb stores just in-frame clones and leaves some out. This table holds hundreds of thousands of clones, approximately 95% found once. Specimen: thymocytes. The source of these receptors is a human donor.

This chain links TRBV27 with TRBJ1-5, with 8 bases fitting TRBD1. From germline, CDR1 is MNHEY and CDR2 SMNVEV (reference sequence). After removal of 5 bases from V and 5 bases from J, the junction contained 5 bases not matched to a gene. The length of the CDR3 is 14 residues. The CDR3 DNA is TGTGCCAGCAGTCCCTCAGGGGGCTATCAGCCCCAGCATTTT. Translating gives CASSPSGGYQPQHF.

V gene TRBV20-1 combines with J gene TRBJ2-3; D is ambiguous. Deletions cut 5 bases from V and 8 bases from J, with 8 bases between. The CDR3 extends over 10 amino acids. Germline V gene data show CDR1 as DFQATT and CDR2 as SNEGSKA (reference sequence). The CDR3 loop is CSADARTQYF. CDR3 nucleotides: TGCAGTGCTGACGCACGTACGCAGTATTTT.

The rearrangement joins TRBV6-5 to TRBJ2-7; 9 bases fit TRBD2. The germline gives CDR1 MNHEY, CDR2 SVGAGI. With V trimmed by 6 bases and J by 0 bases, 6 bases remained unmatched. The CDR3 runs 15 residues. CDR3 region: CASRGTSGFSYEQYF. The CDR3 DNA follows: TGTGCCAGCAGAGGTACTAGCGGGTTCTCCTACGAGCAGTACTTC.

The chain recombines TRBV5-4 with TRBJ1-1; perhaps TRBD1 as D (5 bases). This CDR3 contains 16 residues. V was cut by 0 bases and J by 0 bases, with 12 bases left in between. Germline CDR1 SGHNT, CDR2 YYREEE (reference sequence). The CDR3: CASSLVGGMMNTEAFF. CDR3 in DNA: TGTGCCAGCAGCTTGGTTGGGGGAATGATGAACACTGAAGCTTTCTTT.

This chain connects TRBV27 to TRBJ2-1, with D unresolved. This CDR3 has 13 residues. The V gene lost 6 bases and the J gene lost 8 bases, with 14 bases spanning the gap. The germline gives CDR1 MNHEY, CDR2 SMNVEV (reference sequence). The CDR3 here is CASRRPSVDEQFF. CDR3 DNA: TGTGCCAGCAGACGCCCAAGCGTGGATGAGCAGTTCTTC.

This clone came up once. V is TRBV2 and J is TRBJ1-1; 8 positions agree with TRBD1. V was pared by 6 bases and J by 5 bases, with 5 bases of the junction left unmatched. This CDR3 has 13 residues. CDR1 and CDR2 from the germline V gene are SNHLY and FYNNEI. Here the CDR3 reads CASRETGGTEAFF. DNA of the CDR3: TGTGCCAGCAGGGAAACAGGGGGTACTGAAGCTTTCTTT.

The chain is built from TRBV7-9 and TRBJ2-1; TRBD2 agrees at 8 bases. The length of the CDR3 is 15 residues. Unmatched junction bases numbered 6, after V lost 0 bases and J lost 8 bases. Germline V gene lookup returns CDR1 SEHNR and CDR2 FQNEAQ (reference sequence). This CDR3 is CASSLACSGIDEQFF. CDR3 DNA: TGTGCCAGCAGCTTAGCCTGTAGCGGGATTGATGAGCAGTTCTTC.

The chain links TRBV7-2 to TRBJ2-7, with D perhaps TRBD1 or TRBD2 (5 bases each). The CDR3 loop spans 15 amino acids. Per germline, CDR1 SGHTA and CDR2 FQGNSA. Trimming shortened V by 1 base and J by 2 bases, and 12 bases separated the two germline ends. DNA of the CDR3: TGTGCCAGCAGCTTAGGTCTGGGGGTACCCTACGAGCAGTACTTC. It translates to CASSLGLGVPYEQYF.

The chain carries TRBV11-3 and TRBJ2-1; D tentatively fits TRBD1 or TRBD2 (7 bases each). CDR1 and CDR2 from the germline V gene are SGHNT and YENEEA. Trimming stripped 5 bases from V and 9 bases from J, with 17 bases between. The CDR3 contains 14 residues. This chain's CDR3 is CASSSRQGGSEQFF. The CDR3 DNA is TGTGCCAGCAGCAGCCGGCAGGGGGGGAGTGAGCAGTTCTTC.

The CDR3 is CASSFKVAGRRFYEQYF. In nucleotides, the CDR3 is TGTGCCAGCAGCTTCAAAGTCGCAGGCCGAAGGTTTTACGAGCAGTACTTC. The chain links TRBV5-4 to TRBJ2-7; D is undetermined. There are 17 residues in the CDR3. The ends were cut back, 2 bases at V and 4 bases at J, with 22 bases in the middle. Germline lookup yields CDR1 SGHNT and CDR2 YYREEE (reference sequence). Looking up the rest from reference TRBV5-4 and TRBJ2-7 gives the full variable domain: ETGVTQSPTHLIKTRGQQVTLRCSSQSGHNTVSWYQQALGQGPQFIFQYYREEENGRGNFPPRFSGLQFPNYSSELNVNALELDDSALYLCASSFKVAGRRFYEQYFGPGTRLTVT.

The chain combines TRBV20-1 with TRBJ1-2; tentatively, D is TRBD1 (5 bases). The CDR3 totals 10 residues. From germline, CDR1 is DFQATT and CDR2 SNEGSKA (reference sequence). This CDR3 is CSALRGTYTF. As DNA, the CDR3 is TGCAGCGCCCTCCGGGGGACCTACACCTTC.

The chain is built from TRBV20-1 and TRBJ2-1, with no clear D. Germline V CDR1 and CDR2: DFQATT, SNEGSKA (reference sequence). The CDR3 has 11 residues. The V gene lost 4 bases and the J gene lost 5 bases, with 6 bases spanning the gap. The CDR3 DNA is TGCAGTGCTAAGTTTAACAATGAGCAGTTCTTC. It encodes CSAKFNNEQFF.

The chain joins TRBV11-2 to TRBJ2-5; 9 nucleotides agree with TRBD2. CDR1 SGHAT and CDR2 FQNNGV come from the germline V gene. The CDR3 runs 15 residues. J lost 6 bases, V lost 6 bases, and 11 bases had no gene match. The DNA of the CDR3 is TGTGCCAGCAGAAACGGGGCTAGCGGGACAAAGACCCAGTACTTC. This codes for CASRNGASGTKTQYF.

This sequence joins TRBV5-6 and TRBJ2-3; TRBD2 aligns across 9 bases. The germline gives CDR1 SGHDT, CDR2 YYEEEE. The length of the CDR3 is 16 residues. J lost 6 bases, V lost 2 bases, and 10 bases had no gene match. The CDR3 protein is CASSLIGTSLKDTQYF. For the CDR3, the DNA is TGTGCCAGCAGCTTAATTGGGACTAGCCTAAAGGATACGCAGTATTTT. Based on the CDR3 plus reference TRBV5-6 and TRBJ2-3, the full variable domain is DAGVTQSPTHLIKTRGQQVTLRCSPKSGHDTVSWYQQALGQGPQFIFQYYEEEERQRGNFPDRFSGHQFPNYSSELNVNALLLGDSALYLCASSLIGTSLKDTQYFGPGTRLTVL.

J is TRBJ2-5 and V is TRBV27, with TRBD1 matching over 10 bases. This CDR3 region has 14 residues. V shed 5 bases and J 4 bases; nucleotides not matched to a gene: 4. Germline V CDR1 and CDR2: MNHEY, SMNVEV (reference sequence). The CDR3 loop is CASSTWDRGETQYF. CDR3 DNA: TGTGCCAGCAGTACATGGGACAGGGGAGAGACCCAGTACTTC.

The V and J genes are TRBV7-9 and TRBJ2-1; D gene unclear. With 1 base removed from V and 8 bases from J, the gap between germline ends came to 18 bases. CDR3 size: 16 residues. CDR1 and CDR2 (germline): SEHNR, FQNEAQ (reference sequence). CDR3 DNA sequence: TGTGCCAGCAGCTTAGTCTCGACGCCCGAGGCAGATGAGCAGTTCTTC. Protein product: CASSLVSTPEADEQFF.